The 3 T cell receptor beta chains below come from one sample, sequenced in a study of blood T cell repertoires in COVID-19. Sequencing was performed with immunoSEQ multiplex PCR; in TCRdb, only in-frame clones are kept and a portion is missing. The sample consists of around 300,000 clones, about 91% of them appearing once. Sequences were obtained from peripheral blood. The receptors shown here come from a woman aged 25-40 years with COVID-19, enrolled during active disease.

This clone occurred a few times. The chain carries TRBV7-6 and TRBJ1-3, with D possibly matching TRBD1 (5 bases). Trimming removed 2 bases at V and 4 bases at J, with 9 bases between. There are 14 residues in the CDR3. Germline CDR1 and CDR2: SGHVS and FNYEAQ. The CDR3 region has the DNA TGTGCCAGCAGCTTACGACAGAGCGGAAACACCATATATTTT. As protein: CASSLRQSGNTIYF. The variable domain in full, with the rest retrieved from reference TRBV7-6 and TRBJ1-3, is GAGVSQSPRYKVTKRGQDVALRCDPISGHVSLYWYRQALGQGPEFLTYFNYEAQQDKSGLPNDRFSAERPEGSISTLTIQRTEQRDSAMYRCASSLRQSGNTIYFGEGSWLTVV.

CDR3 sequence reads: CASSLRQGLDGYTF. CDR3 coding DNA: TGTGCCAGCAGTTTAAGGCAGGGGTTGGACGGCTACACCTTC. This chain uses TRBV28 with TRBJ1-2, with D maybe TRBD1 (6 bases). V was shortened by 2 bases and J by 8 bases, with 15 bases between the two germline ends. Germline V gene lookup returns CDR1 MDHEN and CDR2 SYDVKM. This CDR3 contains 14 residues.

This clone has only one observation. This chain joins TRBV12-3 or TRBV12-4 and TRBJ1-2; TRBD1 agrees at 7 bases. Losses at the gene ends were 6 bases for V and 5 bases for J; bases not matched to a gene: 3. The CDR3 has 12 residues. CDR3 bases: TGTGCCAGCAGACAGGGGTCGTATGGCTACACCTTC. It yields the protein CASRQGSYGYTF.